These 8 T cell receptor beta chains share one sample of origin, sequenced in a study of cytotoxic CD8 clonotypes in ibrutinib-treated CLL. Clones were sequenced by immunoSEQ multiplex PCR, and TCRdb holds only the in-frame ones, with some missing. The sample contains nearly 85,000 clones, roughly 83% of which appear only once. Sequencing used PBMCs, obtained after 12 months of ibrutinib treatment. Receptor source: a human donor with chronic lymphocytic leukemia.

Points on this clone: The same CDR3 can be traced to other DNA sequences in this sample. CDR3 sequence (DNA): TGTGCCAGCAGCTTGGGCAGCACAGATACGCAGTATTTT. It codes for CASSLGSTDTQYF. The genes are TRBV5-4 and TRBJ2-3; D remains unclear. The CDR3 covers 13 residues. With 0 bases removed from V and 0 bases from J, the gap between germline ends came to 2 bases. The germline V gene has CDR1 SGHNT and CDR2 YYREEE (reference sequence).

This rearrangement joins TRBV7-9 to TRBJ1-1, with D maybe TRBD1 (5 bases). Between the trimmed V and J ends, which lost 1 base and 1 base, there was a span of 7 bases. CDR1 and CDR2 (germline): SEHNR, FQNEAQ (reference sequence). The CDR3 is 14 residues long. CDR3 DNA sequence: TGTGCCAGCAGCTTAGGACAGCCGAACACTGAAGCTTTCTTT. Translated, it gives CASSLGQPNTEAFF.

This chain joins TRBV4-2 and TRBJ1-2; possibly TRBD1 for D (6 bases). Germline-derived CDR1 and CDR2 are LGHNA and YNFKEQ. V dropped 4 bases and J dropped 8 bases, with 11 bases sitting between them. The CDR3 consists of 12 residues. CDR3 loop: CASSPDSHGYTF. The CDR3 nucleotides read TGTGCCAGCAGCCCGGACAGTCACGGCTACACCTTC.

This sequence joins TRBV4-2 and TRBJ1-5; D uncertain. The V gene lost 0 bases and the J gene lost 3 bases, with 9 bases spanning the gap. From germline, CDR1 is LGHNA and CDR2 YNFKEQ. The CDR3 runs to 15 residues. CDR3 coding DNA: TGTGCCAGCAGCCAAGAATTGGGCACCAATCAGCCCCAGCATTTT. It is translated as CASSQELGTNQPQHF.

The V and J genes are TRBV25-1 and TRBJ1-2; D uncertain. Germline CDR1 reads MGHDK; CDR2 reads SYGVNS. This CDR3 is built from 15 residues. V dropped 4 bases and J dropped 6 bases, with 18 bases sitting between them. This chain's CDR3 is CASSAQLGRSDGYTF. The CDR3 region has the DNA TGTGCCAGCAGTGCTCAGCTAGGGCGATCCGATGGCTACACCTTC.

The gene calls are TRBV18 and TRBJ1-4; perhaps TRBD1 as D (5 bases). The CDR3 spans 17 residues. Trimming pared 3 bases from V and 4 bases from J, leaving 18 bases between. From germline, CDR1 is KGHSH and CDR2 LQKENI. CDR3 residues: CASSPRATGRDNEKLFF. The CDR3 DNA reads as TGTGCCAGCTCACCCCGGGCCACAGGCCGCGATAATGAAAAACTGTTTTTT. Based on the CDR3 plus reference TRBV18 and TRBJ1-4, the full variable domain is NAGVMQNPRHLVRRRGQEARLRCSPMKGHSHVYWYRQLPEEGLKFMVYLQKENIIDESGMPKERFSAEFPKEGPSILRIQQVVRGDSAAYFCASSPRATGRDNEKLFFGSGTQLSVL.

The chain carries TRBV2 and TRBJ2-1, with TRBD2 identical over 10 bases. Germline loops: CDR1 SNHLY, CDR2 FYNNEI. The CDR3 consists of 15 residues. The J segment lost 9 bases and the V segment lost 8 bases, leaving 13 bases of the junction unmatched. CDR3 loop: CASSGTSDPRGEQFF. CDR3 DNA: TGTGCCAGCTCGGGGACTAGCGACCCGAGGGGTGAGCAGTTCTTC.

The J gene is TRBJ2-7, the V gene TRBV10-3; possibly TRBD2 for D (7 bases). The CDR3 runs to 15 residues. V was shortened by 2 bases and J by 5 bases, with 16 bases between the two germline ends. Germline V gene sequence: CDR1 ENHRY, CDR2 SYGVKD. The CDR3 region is CAISEPVGAGDEQYF. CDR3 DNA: TGTGCCATCAGTGAGCCGGTGGGGGCGGGGGACGAGCAGTACTTC.